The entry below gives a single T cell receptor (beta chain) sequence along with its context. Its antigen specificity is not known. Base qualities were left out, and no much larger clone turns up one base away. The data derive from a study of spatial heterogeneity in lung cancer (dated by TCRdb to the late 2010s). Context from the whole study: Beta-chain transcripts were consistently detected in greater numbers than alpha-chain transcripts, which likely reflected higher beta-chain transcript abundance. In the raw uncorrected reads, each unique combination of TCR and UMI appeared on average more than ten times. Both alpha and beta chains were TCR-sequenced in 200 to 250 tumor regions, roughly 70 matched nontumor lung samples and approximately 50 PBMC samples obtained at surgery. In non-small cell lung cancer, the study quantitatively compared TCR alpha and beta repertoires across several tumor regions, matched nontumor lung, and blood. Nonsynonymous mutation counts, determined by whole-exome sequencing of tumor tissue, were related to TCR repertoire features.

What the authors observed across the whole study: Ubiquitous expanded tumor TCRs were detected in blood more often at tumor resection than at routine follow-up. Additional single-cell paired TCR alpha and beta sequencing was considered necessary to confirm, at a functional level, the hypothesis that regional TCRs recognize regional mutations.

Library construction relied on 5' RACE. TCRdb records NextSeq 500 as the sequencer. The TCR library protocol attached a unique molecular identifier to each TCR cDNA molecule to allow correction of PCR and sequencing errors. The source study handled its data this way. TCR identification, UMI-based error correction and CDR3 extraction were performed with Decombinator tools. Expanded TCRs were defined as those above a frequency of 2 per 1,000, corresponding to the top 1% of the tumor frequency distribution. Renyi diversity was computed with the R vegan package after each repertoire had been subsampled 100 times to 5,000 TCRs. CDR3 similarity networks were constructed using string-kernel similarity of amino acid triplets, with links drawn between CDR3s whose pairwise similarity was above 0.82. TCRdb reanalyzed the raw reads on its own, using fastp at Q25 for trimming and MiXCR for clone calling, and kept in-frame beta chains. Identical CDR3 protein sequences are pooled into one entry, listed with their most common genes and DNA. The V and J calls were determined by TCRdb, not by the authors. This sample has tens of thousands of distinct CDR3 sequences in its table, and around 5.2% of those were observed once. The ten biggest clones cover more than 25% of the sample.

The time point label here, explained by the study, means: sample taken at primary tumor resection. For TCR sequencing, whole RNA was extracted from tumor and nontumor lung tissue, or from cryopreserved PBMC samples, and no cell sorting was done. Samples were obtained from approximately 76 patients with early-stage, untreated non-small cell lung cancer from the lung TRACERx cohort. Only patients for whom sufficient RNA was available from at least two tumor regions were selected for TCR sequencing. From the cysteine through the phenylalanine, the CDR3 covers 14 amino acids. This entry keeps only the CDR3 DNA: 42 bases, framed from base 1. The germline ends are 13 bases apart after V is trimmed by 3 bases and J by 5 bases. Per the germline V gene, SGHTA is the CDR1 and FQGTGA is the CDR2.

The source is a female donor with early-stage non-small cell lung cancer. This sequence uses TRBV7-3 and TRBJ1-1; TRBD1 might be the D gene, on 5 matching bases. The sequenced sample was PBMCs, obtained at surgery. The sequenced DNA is TGTGCCAGCAGCTTCGACGGGGGTAATACTGAAGCTTTCTTT. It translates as CASSFDGGNTEAFF.